The sequence of this TCR beta chain was determined in a study of shared clonotypes between healthy human individuals. As concerns this clone: Its antigen remains unknown.

Generated by immunoSEQ multiplex PCR, the TCRdb table keeps only in-frame clones and is missing some. This repertoire shows about 2.4 million clones, 93% found once; its top ten account for approximately 0.37%. Study-wide results and caveats: Lower generation probabilities were found for non-shared clonotypes than for those shared by all four donors. What rarefaction showed was incomplete sorted-subset sequencing despite large depth.

V trimming: 4 bases; J trimming: 3 bases; junction bases outside the gene matches: 3. The length of the CDR3 is 14 residues. Germline assignment: CDR1 SGHRS and CDR2 YFSETQ. The origin of this receptor is a young man in good health. Some clones in this sample may be carry-over from other donors' samples. The sequenced material came from naive CD4+ T cells from PBMCs. As to subset: CD45RA+ positively selected. This sequence joins TRBV5-1 and TRBJ1-3, with 8 bases lining up with TRBD1. The CDR3 sequence: CASSTRGLGNTIYF. CDR3 nucleotide sequence: TGCGCCAGCAGCACCAGGGGGCTTGGAAACACCATATATTTT.